This T cell receptor (beta chain) came from a study of blood T cell repertoires in COVID-19. In the original processing: Reference gene primer amplification yielded estimated nucleated cell counts. Here immunoSEQ multiplex PCR was the method, and the copy in TCRdb shows in-frame clones only, minus some. V and J calls plus clone size are reproduced from that table; the DNA served to infer D and trimming. This repertoire shows tens of thousands of clones, roughly 84% found once; its top ten account for approximately 10%. CDR1 and CDR2 (germline): MNHNS, SASEGT. The CDR3 spans 16 residues. V lost 0 bases, J lost 1 base, and 12 bases lay in between.

Sequencing was done on a sample of peripheral blood. This chain uses TRBV6-1 with TRBJ1-1; no reliable D call. The receptor was isolated from a man between 65 and 85 years old with acute or convalescent COVID-19. Here the CDR3 reads CASSEATTRRNTEAFF. CDR3 DNA: TGTGCCAGCAGTGAAGCCACAACCCGGAGGAACACTGAAGCTTTCTTT.